The 20 T cell receptor beta chains listed next were all sequenced from one sample in a study of cytotoxic CD8 clonotypes in ibrutinib-treated CLL. Sequencing used immunoSEQ multiplex PCR; TCRdb keeps in-frame clones, though not all of them. The data show about 160,000 clones, over 65% seen once. The material sequenced was PBMCs, taken after 12 months of ibrutinib treatment. These receptors were collected from a human donor with chronic lymphocytic leukemia.

The chain couples TRBV5-6 to TRBJ1-3; unclear D gene. Deletions cut 0 bases from V and 4 bases from J, with 5 bases between. This CDR3 region has 13 residues. The germline V gene encodes CDR1 SGHDT and CDR2 YYEEEE. CDR3 region: CASSLVAGNTIYF. The CDR3 DNA follows: TGTGCCAGCAGCTTGGTGGCCGGAAACACCATATATTTT.

V and J are TRBV4-3 and TRBJ1-6; maybe TRBD1 (5 bases). CDR1 is LGHNA and CDR2 is YSLEER in the germline V gene. The CDR3 extends over 18 amino acids. V was cut by 0 bases and J by 10 bases, with 22 bases left in between. CDR3: CASSQDTSLGTRRSPLHF. The CDR3 DNA follows: TGCGCCAGCAGCCAAGACACCTCTCTAGGGACCCGTCGATCACCCCTCCACTTT.

This rearrangement joins TRBV7-2 to TRBJ2-7; possibly TRBD1 for D (6 bases). Germline values: CDR1 SGHTA, CDR2 FQGNSA. The CDR3 loop spans 14 amino acids. V was cut by 6 bases and J by 3 bases, with 15 bases left in between. The CDR3 nucleotides are TGTGCCAGCAGGAGTTTAGGGGGAAGCTACGAGCAGTACTTC. It is translated as CASRSLGGSYEQYF.

This chain uses TRBV5-6 with TRBJ2-4; TRBD1 aligns across 11 bases. CDR1 SGHDT and CDR2 YYEEEE come from the germline V gene. This CDR3 region has 15 residues. The ends lost 0 bases at V and 5 bases at J; junction bases unmatched: 1. The CDR3 spells CASSLVDRGQNIQYF. In nucleotides, the CDR3 is TGTGCCAGCAGCTTGGTGGACAGGGGGCAAAACATTCAGTACTTC.

The chain combines TRBV7-8 with TRBJ1-6; D might be TRBD1 (5 bases). V was shortened by 1 base and J by 9 bases, with 7 bases between the two germline ends. This CDR3 has 13 residues. Germline lookup yields CDR1 SGHVS and CDR2 FQNEAQ. CDR3 sequence reads: CASSLGQTSPLHF. For the CDR3, the DNA is TGTGCCAGCAGCTTAGGACAGACTTCACCCCTCCACTTT. Looking up the rest from reference TRBV7-8 and TRBJ1-6 gives the full variable domain: GAGVSQSPRYKVAKRGQDVALRCDPISGHVSLFWYQQALGQGPEFLTYFQNEAQLDKSGLPSDRFFAERPEGSVSTLKIQRTQQEDSAVYLCASSLGQTSPLHFGNGTRLTVT.

The V gene is TRBV28, the J gene TRBJ2-1, with 8 positions matching TRBD1. This CDR3 is 15 amino acids long. CDR1 MDHEN and CDR2 SYDVKM come from the germline V gene. Trimming at V came to 4 bases and at J to 7 bases, leaving 9 bases not matched to a gene. CDR3 residues: CASSSGGAGANEQFF. DNA of the CDR3: TGTGCCAGCAGTTCAGGGGGCGCCGGGGCAAATGAGCAGTTCTTC. Based on the CDR3 plus reference TRBV28 and TRBJ2-1, the full variable domain is DVKVTQSSRYLVKRTGEKVFLECVQDMDHENMFWYRQDPGLGLRLIYFSYDVKMKEKGDIPEGYSVSREKKERFSLILESASTNQTSMYLCASSSGGAGANEQFFGPGTRLTVL.

In this sample, this clone turned up once. This sequence joins TRBV21-1 and TRBJ1-4; TRBD1 is the table's D call, not checked against the DNA. TRBV21-1 is a known pseudogene. The CDR3 loop spans 19 amino acids. The CDR3 spells CASSKARDQHRSSDEKLFF. CDR3 nucleotide sequence: TGTGCCAGCAGCAAAGCGCGAGATCAGCACAGAAGCAGTGATGAAAAACTGTTTTTT.

The chain recombines TRBV7-2 with TRBJ1-1, with TRBD1 matching 10 bases. Germline-derived CDR1 and CDR2 are SGHTA and FQGNSA. This CDR3 has 15 amino acids. J was trimmed by 4 bases and V by 5 bases; bases with no gene match: 7. The CDR3 DNA follows: TGTGCCAGCAGCCCCGGGGGGACAGGGGTCACTGAAGCTTTCTTT. Translating gives CASSPGGTGVTEAFF. Supplemented by reference TRBV7-2 and TRBJ1-1, the full variable domain reads GAGVSQSPSNKVTEKGKDVELRCDPISGHTALYWYRQSLGQGLEFLIYFQGNSAPDKSGLPSDRFSAERTGGSVSTLTIQRTQQEDSAVYLCASSPGGTGVTEAFFGQGTRLTVV.

V gene TRBV4-1 combines with J gene TRBJ1-3; D is uncertain. The CDR3 spans 16 residues. Trimming left V 0 bases short and J 0 bases short, with 9 bases between. Germline values: CDR1 MGHRA, CDR2 YSYEKL. The CDR3 is CASSQDGKNSGNTIYF. The CDR3 DNA follows: TGCGCCAGCAGCCAAGACGGAAAGAACTCTGGAAACACCATATATTTT.

The chain combines TRBV27 with TRBJ1-3; perhaps TRBD1 as D (6 bases). V lost 4 bases, J lost 0 bases, and 10 bases lay in between. This CDR3 has 15 residues. The germline V gene has CDR1 MNHEY and CDR2 SMNVEV (reference sequence). This CDR3 is CASSYGGGSGNTIYF. The CDR3 nucleotides read TGTGCCAGCAGTTACGGAGGGGGCTCTGGAAACACCATATATTTT.

This chain uses TRBV7-2 with TRBJ1-2; tentative D call: TRBD1 (5 bases). V was trimmed by 4 bases and J by 4 bases, leaving 16 bases between them. CDR1 and CDR2 (germline): SGHTA, FQGNSA. CDR3 length equals 15 residues. The CDR3 reads CASSSRRGFSYGYTF. In DNA, the CDR3 is TGTGCCAGCAGCTCCCGACGGGGGTTTAGCTATGGCTACACCTTC.

This clone was found once. The chain carries TRBV20-1 and TRBJ2-5, with unresolved D. CDR3 length: 11 amino acids. The V gene lost 1 base and the J gene lost 5 bases, with 5 bases spanning the gap. Germline V gives CDR1 DFQATT, CDR2 SNEGSKA (reference sequence). CDR3 DNA: TGCAGTGCTAGAGGGCGGGAGACCCAGTACTTC. It codes for CSARGRETQYF.

The gene calls are TRBV19 and TRBJ1-5, with D possibly TRBD1 on 6 matching bases. The CDR3 totals 14 residues. V was trimmed by 3 bases and J by 5 bases, leaving 11 bases between them. The germline V gene encodes CDR1 LNHDA and CDR2 SQIVND (reference sequence). CDR3 in DNA: TGTGCCAGTAGTATGTGGGGGCGGGATCAGCCCCAGCATTTT. Protein product: CASSMWGRDQPQHF.

The gene calls are TRBV4-2 and TRBJ2-5; perhaps TRBD1 as D (6 bases). Germline loops: CDR1 LGHNA, CDR2 YNFKEQ. V lost 0 bases to trimming and J lost 5 bases, with 16 bases between them. The CDR3 loop spans 16 amino acids. CDR3: CASSQDRSRGLETQYF. CDR3 nucleotide sequence: TGTGCCAGCAGCCAAGATCGGTCTAGGGGGTTGGAGACCCAGTACTTC.

This chain links TRBV7-2 with TRBJ1-2, with TRBD1 matching 11 bases. Germline trimming cut 5 bases from V and 7 bases from J; bases unmatched to any gene: 6. CDR1 is SGHTA, CDR2 FQGNSA, per germline. The CDR3 is 14 residues long. The chain's CDR3 is CASSPGTGGIGYTF. CDR3 bases: TGTGCCAGCAGCCCGGGGACAGGGGGGATTGGCTACACCTTC.

Written as DNA, the CDR3 is TGTGCCAGCAGCTATAGCGGGGCCTCCTACAATGAGCAGTTCTTC. Translated: CASSYSGASYNEQFF. The chain uses TRBV7-9 and TRBJ2-1; TRBD2 aligns across 8 bases. CDR3 length: 15 amino acids. Germline lookup yields CDR1 SEHNR and CDR2 FQNEAQ (reference sequence). V shed 4 bases and J 0 bases; nucleotides not matched to a gene: 2.

The rearrangement links TRBV7-9 to TRBJ2-7; 7 bases map to TRBD1. This CDR3 is 16 amino acids long. V trimming: 5 bases; J trimming: 4 bases; junction bases outside the gene matches: 14. Germline values: CDR1 SEHNR, CDR2 FQNEAQ (reference sequence). This CDR3 is CASSISTGFGEYEQYF. CDR3 DNA sequence: TGTGCCAGCAGCATTTCGACAGGGTTTGGTGAGTACGAGCAGTACTTC.

This chain uses TRBV5-1 with TRBJ2-3; D may be TRBD1 (5 bases). This CDR3 has 16 amino acids. Looked up from germline, CDR1 is SGHRS and CDR2 is YFSETQ. V lost 4 bases and J lost 0, with 15 bases in between. This chain's CDR3 is CASSLSLAGSTDTQYF. In nucleotides, the CDR3 is TGCGCCAGCAGCCTGAGTTTGGCAGGGAGCACAGATACGCAGTATTTT. Supplemented by reference TRBV5-1 and TRBJ2-3, the full variable domain reads KAGVTQTPRYLIKTRGQQVTLSCSPISGHRSVSWYQQTPGQGLQFLFEYFSETQRNKGNFPGRFSGRQFSNSRSEMNVSTLELGDSALYLCASSLSLAGSTDTQYFGPGTRLTVL.

V and J are TRBV14 and TRBJ1-1; D might be TRBD1 (5 bases). With 5 bases removed from V and 5 bases from J, the gap between germline ends came to 18 bases. Germline V lookup: CDR1 SGHDN, CDR2 FVKESK. CDR3 length: 15 residues. The CDR3 DNA sequence: TGTGCCAGCAGCTCACTCCGGATGGGGGGGACTGAAGCTTTCTTT. It codes for CASSSLRMGGTEAFF.

Here the CDR3 reads CASSVPGQGRSEQYF. As DNA, the CDR3 is TGTGCCAGTAGTGTACCGGGACAGGGCCGGAGCGAGCAGTACTTC. This sequence joins TRBV19 and TRBJ2-7, with 9 nucleotides matching TRBD1. CDR3 length equals 15 residues. V lost 5 bases to trimming and J lost 6 bases; unmatched junction nucleotides: 11. The V gene's germline CDR1 is LNHDA and CDR2 SQIVND (reference sequence).